This T cell receptor beta chain was documented in a study of CD8 T cells in ankylosing spondylitis listed by TCRdb under 2017. The study in broad terms: To find TCR variants linked to disease, the study profiled T cell receptor beta repertoires in ankylosing spondylitis patients and healthy donors. In total, the full study cohort was made up of 108 healthy donors and 25 to 30 ankylosing spondylitis patients. Peripheral blood was sampled, and synovial fluid was also collected from ankylosing spondylitis patients.

The study at large found these results: The disease-linked clones showed a CD8+ phenotype and occurred at relatively low frequencies in peripheral blood. Some of the motif variants had been reported before in the synovial fluid and blood of reactive arthritis patients, a finding that suggests common disease-initiation mechanisms. Significant enrichment of the disease-linked clones was reported in matched synovial fluid samples from ankylosing spondylitis patients. A TCR beta motif made up of several highly homologous amino acid variants appeared to be characteristic of blood from ankylosing spondylitis patients.

Synovial fluid samples were paired with blood samples taken from the same ankylosing spondylitis patients. The germline V gene specifies SQVTM as CDR1 and ANQGSEA as CDR2. The CDR3 goes from the cysteine to the phenylalanine over 13 residues. CDR3 DNA is the only sequence kept; it has 39 bases, read in frame from the first base. V was cut back by 4 bases and J by 1 base, leaving a gap of 10 bases between them. As for this clonotype: Its antigen target is currently unknown. It has no much larger one-base neighbor in the sample; base qualities were not kept.

Reads for this sample came from an Illumina HiSeq 2500. TCR beta libraries were prepared by quantitative 5'-RACE with molecular barcodes. Per the authors' processing: A new computational method based on a probabilistic model of VDJ rearrangement was used to identify disease-linked TCR variants. TCRdb reran the public reads through fastp at Q25 and MiXCR, keeping productive beta chains. Every distinct CDR3 protein forms one entry, paired with its most common genes and DNA. The V and J calls were determined by TCRdb, not by the authors. In all, the sample holds 30,000 to 45,000 distinct CDR3 sequences, and around 15% of those were seen once. More than 25% of the sample lies in the top ten.

Specimen: synovial fluid, either unsorted or a sorted T cell fraction (not recorded which). The V gene is TRBV29-1 and the J gene is TRBJ1-1; the D gene remains uncertain. This receptor was taken from a male donor with ankylosing spondylitis. In nucleotide form, the sequence is TGCAGCGTTGTAGGCCGGTCGAACACTGAAGCTTTCTTT. Its translation reads: CSVVGRSNTEAFF.